Each of the 2 T cell receptor beta chains below was sequenced from the same sample in a study of T cell changes during pregnancy in multiple sclerosis. The protocol was immunoSEQ multiplex PCR, while the TCRdb copy is restricted to in-frame clones and leaves out a portion. The sample comprises approximately 88,000 clones, around 94% of which are singletons, and 0.7% to 0.95% rests with the top ten. Sample: peripheral blood, taken in the third trimester of pregnancy. The source is a female donor with multiple sclerosis, enrolled in a pregnancy study.

V is TRBV27 and J is TRBJ1-5, with a weak D call TRBD1 (6 bases). Trimming pared 7 bases from V and 1 base from J, leaving 14 bases between. The CDR3 length is 15 residues. Germline lookup yields CDR1 MNHEY and CDR2 SMNVEV (reference sequence). This CDR3 is CASILRQVSNQPQHF. The CDR3 nucleotides are TGTGCCAGCATCCTTAGACAGGTAAGCAATCAGCCCCAGCATTTT.

V usage is TRBV4-2 and J usage is TRBJ1-2; D gene unclear. Trimming removed 2 bases at V and 8 bases at J, with 18 bases between. The CDR3 covers 15 residues. CDR1 and CDR2 from the germline V gene are LGHNA and YNFKEQ. CDR3 residues: CASSQLVLRRKGYTF. For the CDR3, the DNA is TGTGCCAGCAGCCAACTCGTCTTGAGGCGAAAGGGCTACACCTTC.